A single sample is the source of the 9 T cell receptor beta chains below, sequenced in a study of blood T cell repertoires in COVID-19. The assay was immunoSEQ multiplex PCR, and TCRdb's table has in-frame clones only and misses some. Of about 270,000 clones in the sample, 86% were seen once. The sequenced sample consisted of peripheral blood. All receptors derive from a woman aged 70-85 years with COVID-19, enrolled during active disease.

The chain has TRBV6-1 and TRBJ1-6; the D is unclear. V was shortened by 2 bases and J by 8 bases, with 10 bases between the two germline ends. The CDR3 sequence is 14 residues long. From germline, CDR1 is MNHNS and CDR2 SASEGT. The CDR3 is CASSEFARDSPLHF. The CDR3 coding sequence is TGTGCCAGCAGTGAATTTGCGCGGGATTCACCCCTCCACTTT.

The chain is built from TRBV27 and TRBJ2-7; D remains ambiguous. Trimming removed 5 bases from V and 0 bases from J, with 11 bases in between. From germline, CDR1 is MNHEY and CDR2 SMNVEV (reference sequence). The CDR3 has 14 amino acids. CDR3: CASSPAVVSYEQYF. In DNA, the CDR3 is TGTGCCAGCAGTCCCGCGGTGGTCTCCTACGAGCAGTACTTC.

This clone appeared once. This chain links TRBV7-2 with TRBJ1-1; perhaps TRBD1 as D (6 bases). The germline V gene has CDR1 SGHTA and CDR2 FQGNSA. Trimming shortened V by 2 bases and J by 5 bases, and 12 bases separated the two germline ends. The CDR3 loop spans 14 amino acids. As DNA, the CDR3 is TGTGCCAGCAGCTTATTACAGGGAGCAACTGAAGCTTTCTTT. Translation: CASSLLQGATEAFF. The full variable domain, rest sourced from reference TRBV7-2 and TRBJ1-1, is GAGVSQSPSNKVTEKGKDVELRCDPISGHTALYWYRQSLGQGLEFLIYFQGNSAPDKSGLPSDRFSAERTGGSVSTLTIQRTQQEDSAVYLCASSLLQGATEAFFGQGTRLTVV.

The chain links TRBV6-5 to TRBJ2-7; D may be TRBD1 (6 bases). Trimming took 8 bases from V and 2 from J, leaving 16 bases between them. Germline V gene sequence: CDR1 MNHEY, CDR2 SVGAGI. CDR3 length: 14 amino acids. The CDR3 spells CASRTGNEPYEQYF. The CDR3 DNA is TGTGCCAGCCGAACAGGGAATGAGCCCTACGAGCAGTACTTC.

This clone appeared once. The rearrangement links TRBV28 to TRBJ2-2; TRBD2 might be the D (6 bases). The V end lost 4 bases, the J end lost 5 bases, and 17 bases lay between the germline ends. The CDR3 contains 16 residues. The germline V gene encodes CDR1 MDHEN and CDR2 SYDVKM. Here the CDR3 reads CASSYLEQGGTGELFF. The DNA for the CDR3 is TGTGCCAGCAGTTACCTCGAGCAGGGAGGAACCGGGGAGCTGTTTTTT.

This chain links TRBV5-1 with TRBJ2-7, with TRBD2 matching 9 bases. Germline V gives CDR1 SGHRS, CDR2 YFSETQ. This CDR3 comprises 14 residues. V trimming: 3 bases; J trimming: 6 bases; junction bases outside the gene matches: 7. For the CDR3, the DNA is TGCGCCAGCAGCTATGGCGGGGGGGGGCGCGAGCAGTACTTC. Amino acid sequence: CASSYGGGGREQYF.

The rearrangement uses TRBV30 and TRBJ1-1; no definite D call. The V and J ends lost 6 bases and 1 base respectively, with 15 bases between them. The CDR3 covers 14 residues. Germline values: CDR1 GTSNPN, CDR2 SVGIG (reference sequence). CDR3 sequence (DNA): TGTGCCTGTGTGGTTCGTCGGAGGAACACTGAAGCTTTCTTT. It is translated as CACVVRRRNTEAFF.

The chain is built from TRBV19 and TRBJ1-5; 7 bases line up with TRBD1. This CDR3 spans 16 amino acids. With V trimmed by 5 bases and J by 2 bases, 9 bases remained unmatched. The germline V gene encodes CDR1 LNHDA and CDR2 SQIVND (reference sequence). The CDR3 bases are TGTGCCAGTAGTGTCGAGGGGGCGCGGGGCAATCAGCCCCAGCATTTT. The encoded protein is CASSVEGARGNQPQHF. Supplemented by reference TRBV19 and TRBJ1-5, the full variable domain reads DGGITQSPKYLFRKEGQNVTLSCEQNLNHDAMYWYRQDPGQGLRLIYYSQIVNDFQKGDIAEGYSVSREKKESFPLTVTSAQKNPTAFYLCASSVEGARGNQPQHFGDGTRLSIL.

J is TRBJ1-2 and V is TRBV7-9; tentatively, D is TRBD1 (5 bases). The CDR3 consists of 13 residues. Germline V lookup: CDR1 SEHNR, CDR2 FQNEAQ (reference sequence). The ends were cut back, 1 base at V and 7 bases at J, with 10 bases in the middle. CDR3 protein: CASSLVVRAGYTF. CDR3 nucleotides: TGTGCCAGCAGCTTAGTAGTCAGGGCTGGCTACACCTTC. The full variable domain, completed using reference TRBV7-9 and TRBJ1-2, is DTGVSQNPRHKITKRGQNVTFRCDPISEHNRLYWYRQTLGQGPEFLTYFQNEAQLEKSRLLSDRFSAERPKGSFSTLEIQRTEQGDSAMYLCASSLVVRAGYTFGSGTRLTVV.